This TCR beta chain was retrieved from a study of cytomegalovirus exposure and HLA in healthy donors. Study overall: Later analysis reported that the 120 validation repertoires shared the platform of the 650 to 700 first-cohort repertoires. Whole-study findings and limits: The study flagged 150 to 200 TCR beta chains as cytomegalovirus-associated.

Generated by immunoSEQ multiplex PCR, the TCRdb table keeps only in-frame clones and is missing some. The sample has nearly 110,000 clones; roughly 90% are singletons. Comment on this clone: Its specificity is not known.

Between the trimmed V and J ends, which lost 7 bases and 6 bases, there was a span of 17 bases. The CDR3 is 14 amino acids. CDR1 and CDR2 (germline): MNHEY, SMNVEV (reference sequence). The source material was PBMCs. J is TRBJ2-3 and V is TRBV27; D is possibly TRBD2 (7 bases). The receptor was isolated from a woman under 30 in good health and CMV-seropositive. CDR3 sequence (DNA): TGTGCCAGCACCCCATGGGGGGGGCGTGATACGCAGTATTTT. Amino acid sequence: CASTPWGGRDTQYF.